This T cell receptor (beta chain) was captured in a study of blood T cell repertoires in COVID-19. The CDR3 contains 13 residues. Germline V gives CDR1 ENHRY, CDR2 SYGVKD. V was pared by 3 bases and J by 4 bases, with 9 bases between. TCRdb's copy holds only in-frame clones and misses some; the assay was immunoSEQ multiplex PCR. The sample lists fewer than 200,000 clones; approximately 86% were seen once. The receptor was isolated from a woman in her sixties or seventies with acute COVID-19. Sample: PBMCs or T cells enriched from blood (not recorded which). J is TRBJ2-5 and V is TRBV10-3, with D possibly matching TRBD1 (5 bases). CDR3 DNA: TGTGCCATCAGTGACAGGGAAGGAGAGACCCAGTACTTC. Translating gives CAISDREGETQYF.